The 21 T cell receptor beta chains in this list originate from one sample, sequenced in a study of Ad26.COV2.S vaccination and SARS-CoV-2 variants. The treatment denotes: around 19 received Ad26.COV2.S at low or high dose, single or two shots; 5 received placebo; per-sample allocation not given. Collection of samples fell on day 63 after the first vaccine or placebo injection. The method was immunoSEQ multiplex PCR; TCRdb's version includes in-frame clones alone and lacks a portion of them. The data hold fewer than 400,000 clones, with about 90% observed a single time. This material consisted of peripheral blood, taken in a trial of Ad26.COV2.S vaccine versus placebo. Source of these receptors: a person aged 18 to 65 who received the Ad26.COV2.S COVID-19 vaccine or a placebo.

CDR3 sequence (DNA): TGTGCCAGTAGTCGCTCTCGGGCAGGGGTGGAAGGCTACACCTTC. Translating gives CASSRSRAGVEGYTF. This rearrangement joins TRBV19 to TRBJ1-2; a weak D match, TRBD1 (6 bases). Trimming took 5 bases from V and 8 from J, leaving 21 bases between them. The CDR3 runs to 15 residues. Germline assignment: CDR1 LNHDA and CDR2 SQIVND (reference sequence).

CDR3 residues: CASSGQGKIANEKLFF. CDR3 coding DNA: TGTGCCAGCAGCGGACAGGGGAAGATAGCTAATGAAAAACTGTTTTTT. The V and J genes are TRBV7-6 and TRBJ1-4; TRBD1 agrees at 9 bases. The V gene end was trimmed by 5 bases and the J gene end by 3 bases; junction bases not matched to a gene: 7. The germline gives CDR1 SGHVS, CDR2 FNYEAQ. CDR3 length: 16 amino acids.

The J gene is TRBJ1-6, the V gene TRBV5-3; 9 bases fit TRBD1. TRBV5-3 is flagged as an ORF with uncertain function. With 2 bases clipped from V and 11 bases from J, the junction kept 17 bases outside the gene matches. The CDR3 length is 18 residues. CDR3 sequence: CARSFQRGQDRGMTPLHF. In DNA, the CDR3 is TGTGCCAGAAGCTTCCAGAGGGGCCAGGACAGGGGTATGACACCCCTCCACTTT.

The chain links TRBV12-3 or TRBV12-4 to TRBJ2-1; D is perhaps TRBD2 (5 bases). The CDR3 is 13 residues long. The V gene lost 5 bases and the J gene lost 6 bases, with 11 bases spanning the gap. The CDR3 DNA reads as TGTGCCAGCAGTGCGGGCCCCGTCAATGAGCAGTTCTTC. It encodes CASSAGPVNEQFF.

The chain joins TRBV9 to TRBJ1-3; D gene ambiguous. The CDR3 extends over 16 amino acids. In germline, CDR1 is SGDLS, CDR2 YYNGEE. V was pared by 3 bases and J by 0 bases, with 13 bases between. The DNA for the CDR3 is TGTGCCAGCAGCGCTAACATTGATAGCTCTGGAAACACCATATATTTT. It encodes CASSANIDSSGNTIYF.

The chain couples TRBV2 to TRBJ2-2, with no clear D. The V gene lost 3 bases and the J gene lost 0 bases, with 11 bases spanning the gap. This CDR3 has 16 amino acids. Germline V gene data show CDR1 as SNHLY and CDR2 as FYNNEI. CDR3 loop: CASSEAVATNTGELFF. CDR3 bases: TGTGCCAGCAGTGAGGCGGTTGCGACGAACACCGGGGAGCTGTTTTTT.

The J gene is TRBJ2-1, the V gene TRBV7-9; TRBD1 matches 7 bases. The J segment lost 8 bases and the V segment lost 6 bases, leaving 7 bases of the junction unmatched. Per germline, CDR1 SEHNR and CDR2 FQNEAQ (reference sequence). This CDR3 spans 13 amino acids. DNA of the CDR3: TGTGCCAGCAGTTCAACAGGGGACGATGAGCAGTTCTTC. It specifies CASSSTGDDEQFF.

CDR3 sequence (DNA): TGTGCCAGCGCTCGTGAGACAGGGGATTATGGCTACACCTTC. Translation gives CASARETGDYGYTF. This chain connects TRBV5-4 to TRBJ1-2, with 8 positions matching TRBD1. CDR1 is SGHNT, CDR2 YYREEE, per germline (reference sequence). The CDR3 is made up of 14 amino acids. With V trimmed by 7 bases and J by 5 bases, 10 bases remained unmatched. The whole variable domain, remainder taken from reference TRBV5-4 and TRBJ1-2, is ETGVTQSPTHLIKTRGQQVTLRCSSQSGHNTVSWYQQALGQGPQFIFQYYREEENGRGNFPPRFSGLQFPNYSSELNVNALELDDSALYLCASARETGDYGYTFGSGTRLTVV.

The chain uses TRBV15 and TRBJ2-3; D is unclear. CDR1 LNHNV and CDR2 YYDKDF come from the germline V gene (reference sequence). V lost 5 bases to trimming and J lost 4 bases, with 13 bases between them. This CDR3 is 14 amino acids long. CDR3 DNA sequence: TGTGCCACCAGCGGGCCTTTAGGAGCAGATACGCAGTATTTT. Its translation is CATSGPLGADTQYF. The variable domain in full, completed from reference TRBV15 and TRBJ2-3, reads DAMVIQNPRYQVTQFGKPVTLSCSQTLNHNVMYWYQQKSSQAPKLLFHYYDKDFNNEADTPDNFQSRRPNTSFCFLDIRSPGLGDTAMYLCATSGPLGADTQYFGPGTRLTVL.

The V call is TRBV4-3, the J call TRBJ2-2; D call uncertain. The V gene lost 3 bases and the J gene lost 0 bases, with 2 bases spanning the gap. CDR1 is LGHNA and CDR2 is YSLEER in the germline V gene. The CDR3 extends over 13 amino acids. The CDR3 spells CASSHSNTGELFF. The DNA for the CDR3 is TGCGCCAGCAGCCACTCGAACACCGGGGAGCTGTTTTTT.

V usage is TRBV6-5 and J usage is TRBJ1-1; D uncertain. V dropped 2 bases and J dropped 6 bases, with 10 bases sitting between them. There are 13 residues in the CDR3. The V gene's germline CDR1 is MNHEY and CDR2 SVGAGI. CDR3 sequence: CASSYVRTAEAFF. The CDR3 nucleotides read TGTGCCAGCAGTTACGTGCGGACTGCTGAAGCTTTCTTT.

The chain combines TRBV7-2 with TRBJ2-3; TRBD1 agrees at 10 bases. Germline V lookup: CDR1 SGHTA, CDR2 FQGNSA. The CDR3 has 16 amino acids. The ends lost 6 bases at V and 4 bases at J; junction bases unmatched: 10. For the CDR3, the DNA is TGTGCCAGCAGACAACCGGGACAGGGGTTTTCAGATACGCAGTATTTT. It yields the protein CASRQPGQGFSDTQYF.

The chain is built from TRBV29-1 and TRBJ2-1; possibly TRBD1 for D (6 bases). The germline V gene has CDR1 SQVTM and CDR2 ANQGSEA. With 1 base removed from V and 9 bases from J, the gap between germline ends came to 16 bases. The CDR3 consists of 14 residues. This CDR3 reads CSVEVQGLRSEQFF. The CDR3 DNA sequence: TGCAGCGTTGAAGTTCAGGGGCTTCGGAGTGAGCAGTTCTTC.

This chain joins TRBV5-4 and TRBJ2-5; 9 nucleotides agree with TRBD2. J lost 3 bases, V lost 4 bases, and 19 bases had no gene match. The CDR3 consists of 19 residues. CDR1 and CDR2 from the germline V gene are SGHNT and YYREEE (reference sequence). CDR3 coding DNA: TGTGCCAGCAGCCGACTTCCCACGTACGCTAGCGGGGCCGAAGAGACCCAGTACTTC. Translating it yields CASSRLPTYASGAEETQYF.

This rearrangement joins TRBV2 to TRBJ2-4, with D possibly matching TRBD2 (6 bases). The V gene's germline CDR1 is SNHLY and CDR2 FYNNEI. The CDR3 length is 15 residues. Trimming took 7 bases from V and 8 from J, leaving 21 bases between them. The CDR3 spells CASTQRSGSSDIQYF. The CDR3 bases are TGTGCCAGCACCCAAAGGTCCGGGAGCTCCGACATTCAGTACTTC.

The J gene is TRBJ2-2, the V gene TRBV29-1; no firm D call. The CDR3 runs 13 residues. V was trimmed by 7 bases and J by 4 bases, leaving 13 bases between them. Per the germline V gene, CDR1 is SQVTM and CDR2 is ANQGSEA. As DNA, the CDR3 is TGCAGCGGCAGACAAGGCCCCACCGGGGAGCTGTTTTTT. Protein sequence: CSGRQGPTGELFF.

Written as DNA, the CDR3 is TGTGCCAGCAGTGCCACGAAATCGCCCCAGCATTTT. Translating it yields CASSATKSPQHF. V gene TRBV12-3 or TRBV12-4 combines with J gene TRBJ1-5; no definite D call. V lost 5 bases and J 9 bases, leaving 11 bases between the germline ends. There are 12 residues in the CDR3.

In this sample, this clone turned up once. The rearrangement uses TRBV27 and TRBJ2-7; D is perhaps TRBD2 (6 bases). Germline V gene lookup returns CDR1 MNHEY and CDR2 SMNVEV (reference sequence). V was pared by 4 bases and J by 2 bases, with 15 bases between. The CDR3 has 15 residues. The CDR3 is CASSSTGVQTYEQYV. Written as DNA, the CDR3 is TGTGCCAGCAGTTCCACGGGAGTGCAGACCTACGAGCAGTACGTC.

This chain connects TRBV5-5 to TRBJ1-1; perhaps TRBD1 as D (5 bases). The CDR3 sequence is 17 residues long. CDR1 is SGHKS and CDR2 is YYEKEE in the germline V gene (reference sequence). V shed 0 bases and J shed 6 bases, with 21 bases lying between them. The CDR3 protein is CASSLVLRGPQISEAFF. CDR3 DNA: TGTGCCAGCAGCTTGGTGCTTAGGGGCCCCCAGATTTCTGAAGCTTTCTTT.

This clone was recorded once. The chain joins TRBV5-4 to TRBJ1-2, with D unresolved. Germline assignment: CDR1 SGHNT and CDR2 YYREEE (reference sequence). This CDR3 is 13 amino acids long. V was trimmed by 0 bases and J by 4 bases, leaving 7 bases between them. Here the CDR3 reads CASSLEGVYGYTF. DNA of the CDR3: TGTGCCAGCAGCTTGGAAGGAGTCTATGGCTACACCTTC.

The rearrangement joins TRBV6-2 or TRBV6-3 to TRBJ2-7; 12 positions agree with TRBD1. V lost 2 bases to trimming and J lost 4 bases; unmatched junction nucleotides: 3. This CDR3 spans 15 amino acids. CDR1 is MNHEY and CDR2 is SVGEGT in the germline V gene. The CDR3 nucleotides read TGTGCCAGCAGTTACCCGGGACAGGGGGCTTACGAGCAGTACGTC. Translation gives CASSYPGQGAYEQYV.